This TCR beta chain originates from a study of Ad26.COV2.S vaccination and SARS-CoV-2 variants. Study-level points and caveats: The authors reported substantial breadth in spike-specific CD8+ and CD4+ T cell responses after vaccination. Overall T cell responses may have been underestimated by the analyses of TCR breadth and depth. Those who received the vaccine showed greater spike-specific TCR breadth than those given placebo.

The CDR3 length is 14 residues. Between the trimmed V and J ends, which lost 5 bases and 3 bases, there was a span of 13 bases. Per the germline V gene, CDR1 is MNHEY and CDR2 is SMNVEV (reference sequence). Libraries were prepared by immunoSEQ multiplex PCR; TCRdb keeps only in-frame clonotypes and omits some of them. The sample lists approximately 340,000 clones; roughly nine tenths were seen once. About this clone: Its matching antigen is unknown.

The sequences come from peripheral blood, collected after recovery from COVID-19. This receptor was identified in a human donor who had recovered from COVID-19. V and J are TRBV27 and TRBJ1-1; no firm D call. As DNA, the CDR3 is TGTGCCAGCAGTCTTAAAGGAGGGTACACTGAAGCTTTCTTT. Protein sequence: CASSLKGGYTEAFF.